This T cell receptor (beta chain) was retrieved from a study of blood T cell repertoires in COVID-19. Germline CDR1 KGHDR, CDR2 SFDVKD. There are 16 residues in the CDR3. The trim removed 2 bases at V and 0 bases at J, leaving 5 bases unmatched. Libraries were prepared by immunoSEQ multiplex PCR; TCRdb keeps only in-frame clonotypes and omits some of them. The data contain approximately 130,000 clones, more than 70% of them singletons. This chain joins TRBV24-1 and TRBJ2-5, with 7 nucleotides matching TRBD2. This TCR derives from a human donor in a cohort sampled during active COVID-19. Sequencing was carried out using peripheral blood. This chain's CDR3 is CATSDSGGRNQETQYF. The CDR3 DNA reads as TGTGCCACCAGTGATTCCGGCGGGAGAAACCAAGAGACCCAGTACTTC.